This TCR beta chain was observed in a study of CXCR3 chemokines and chemotherapy response in bladder cancer. MiXCR was run by TCRdb on the PCR reads, yielding one entry per CDR3 protein. Of about 8,100 distinct CDR3 sequences in the sample, 10% to 15% are singletons; the top ten hold 16%. The CDR3 runs 14 residues. Germline values: CDR1 SGHKS, CDR2 YYEKEE (reference sequence). Trimming cost V 4 bases and J 6 bases, with 15 bases left between them. The TCR sequence derives from a human donor with bladder cancer that responded to neoadjuvant chemotherapy. Sampling was conducted from a patient whose treatment included neoadjuvant chemotherapy. This chain connects TRBV5-5 to TRBJ2-3; D is unresolved. The chain's CDR3 is CASSQNLVLDTQYF. CDR3 DNA sequence: TGTGCCAGCAGCCAAAACCTCGTCCTCGATACGCAGTATTTT.